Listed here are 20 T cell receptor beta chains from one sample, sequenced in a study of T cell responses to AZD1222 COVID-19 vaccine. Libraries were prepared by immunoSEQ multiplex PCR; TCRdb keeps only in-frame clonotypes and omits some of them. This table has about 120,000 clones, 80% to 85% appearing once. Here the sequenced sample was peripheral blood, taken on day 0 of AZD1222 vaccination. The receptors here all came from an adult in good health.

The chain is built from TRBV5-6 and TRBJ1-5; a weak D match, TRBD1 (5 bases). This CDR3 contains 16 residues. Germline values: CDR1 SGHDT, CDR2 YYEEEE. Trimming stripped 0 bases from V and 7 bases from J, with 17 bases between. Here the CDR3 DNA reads TGTGCCAGCAGCTTGGGGGCCGGGACGCTAGTACAGCCCCAGCATTTT. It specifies CASSLGAGTLVQPQHF.

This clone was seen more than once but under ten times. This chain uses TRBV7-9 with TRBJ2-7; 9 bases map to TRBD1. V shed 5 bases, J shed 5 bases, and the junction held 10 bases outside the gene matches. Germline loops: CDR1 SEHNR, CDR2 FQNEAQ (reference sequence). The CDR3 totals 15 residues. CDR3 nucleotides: TGTGCCAGCAGCCCCCGGGGACAGGGAAGGCACGAGCAGTACTTC. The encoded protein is CASSPRGQGRHEQYF. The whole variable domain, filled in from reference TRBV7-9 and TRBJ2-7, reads DTGVSQNPRHKITKRGQNVTFRCDPISEHNRLYWYRQTLGQGPEFLTYFQNEAQLEKSRLLSDRFSAERPKGSFSTLEIQRTEQGDSAMYLCASSPRGQGRHEQYFGPGTRLTVT.

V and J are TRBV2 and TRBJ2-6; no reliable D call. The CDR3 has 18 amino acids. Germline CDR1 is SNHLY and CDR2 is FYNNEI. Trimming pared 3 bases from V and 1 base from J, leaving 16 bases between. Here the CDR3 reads CASSELGPPVSGANVLTF. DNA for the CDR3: TGTGCCAGCAGTGAGCTCGGACCGCCCGTTTCTGGGGCCAACGTCCTGACTTTC.

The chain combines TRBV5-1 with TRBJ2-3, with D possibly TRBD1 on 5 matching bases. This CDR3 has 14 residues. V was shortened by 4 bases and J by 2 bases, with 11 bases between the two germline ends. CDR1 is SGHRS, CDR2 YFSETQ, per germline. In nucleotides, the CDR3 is TGCGCCAGCAGCGCAGGGTGGATCACAGATACGCAGTATTTT. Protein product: CASSAGWITDTQYF.

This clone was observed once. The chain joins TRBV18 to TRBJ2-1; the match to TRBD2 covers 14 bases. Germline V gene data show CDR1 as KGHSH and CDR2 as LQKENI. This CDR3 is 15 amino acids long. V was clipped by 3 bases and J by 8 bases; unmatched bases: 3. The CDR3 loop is CASSPGTSGSDEQFF. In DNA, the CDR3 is TGTGCCAGCTCACCCGGGACTAGCGGGAGCGATGAGCAGTTCTTC.

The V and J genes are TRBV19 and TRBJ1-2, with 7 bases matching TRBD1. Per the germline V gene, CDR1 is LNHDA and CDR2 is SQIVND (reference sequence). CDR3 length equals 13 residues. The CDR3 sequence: CGTHRGGDYGYTF. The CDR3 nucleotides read TGTGGGACCCACCGAGGGGGCGACTATGGCTACACCTTC.

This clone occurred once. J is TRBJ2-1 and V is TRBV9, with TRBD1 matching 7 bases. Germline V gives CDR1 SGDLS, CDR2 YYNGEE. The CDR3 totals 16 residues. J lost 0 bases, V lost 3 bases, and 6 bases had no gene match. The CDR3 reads CASSAIRDSSYNEQFF. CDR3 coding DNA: TGTGCCAGCAGCGCTATCCGGGACAGCTCCTACAATGAGCAGTTCTTC.

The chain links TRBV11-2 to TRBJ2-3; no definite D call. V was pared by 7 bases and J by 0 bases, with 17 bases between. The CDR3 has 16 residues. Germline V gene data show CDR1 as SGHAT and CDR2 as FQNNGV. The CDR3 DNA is TGTGCCAGCACGGGCCCTACAGCTATTAGCACAGATACGCAGTATTTT. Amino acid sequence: CASTGPTAISTDTQYF. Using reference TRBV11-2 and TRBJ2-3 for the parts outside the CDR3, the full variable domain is EAGVAQSPRYKIIEKRQSVAFWCNPISGHATLYWYQQILGQGPKLLIQFQNNGVVDDSQLPKDRFSAERLKGVDSTLKIQPAKLEDSAVYLCASTGPTAISTDTQYFGPGTRLTVL.

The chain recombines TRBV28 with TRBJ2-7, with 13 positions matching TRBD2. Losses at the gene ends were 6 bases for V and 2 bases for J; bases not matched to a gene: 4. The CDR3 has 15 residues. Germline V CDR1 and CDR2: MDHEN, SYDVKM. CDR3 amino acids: CASSRTSGSPYEQYF. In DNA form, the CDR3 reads TGTGCCAGCAGCCGGACTAGCGGGAGCCCCTACGAGCAGTACTTC.

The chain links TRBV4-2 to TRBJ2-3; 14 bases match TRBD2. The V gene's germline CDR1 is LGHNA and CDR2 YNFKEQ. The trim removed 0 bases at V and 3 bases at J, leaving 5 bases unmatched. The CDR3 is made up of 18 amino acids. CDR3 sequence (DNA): TGTGCCAGCAGCCAAGATCTTGGACTAGCGGGGGGAACAGATACGCAGTATTTT. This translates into CASSQDLGLAGGTDTQYF.

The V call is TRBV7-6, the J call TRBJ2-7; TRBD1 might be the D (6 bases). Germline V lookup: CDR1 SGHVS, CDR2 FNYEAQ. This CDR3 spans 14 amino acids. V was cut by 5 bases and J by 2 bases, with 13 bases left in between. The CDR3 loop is CASSQGHGTYEQYF. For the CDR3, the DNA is TGTGCCAGCAGCCAGGGGCACGGCACCTACGAGCAGTACTTC.

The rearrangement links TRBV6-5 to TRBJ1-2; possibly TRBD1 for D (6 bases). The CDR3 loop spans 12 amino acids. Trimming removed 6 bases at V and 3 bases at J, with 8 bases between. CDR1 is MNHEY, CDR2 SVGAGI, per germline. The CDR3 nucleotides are TGTGCCAGCAGCACAGGGTACTATGGCTACACCTTC. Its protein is CASSTGYYGYTF.

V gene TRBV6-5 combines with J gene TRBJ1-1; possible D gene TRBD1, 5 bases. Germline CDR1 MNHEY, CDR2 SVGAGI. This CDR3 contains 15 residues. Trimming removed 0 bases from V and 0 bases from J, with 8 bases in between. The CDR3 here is CASSYSRQMNTEAFF. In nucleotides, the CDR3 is TGTGCCAGCAGTTACTCGAGACAGATGAACACTGAAGCTTTCTTT.

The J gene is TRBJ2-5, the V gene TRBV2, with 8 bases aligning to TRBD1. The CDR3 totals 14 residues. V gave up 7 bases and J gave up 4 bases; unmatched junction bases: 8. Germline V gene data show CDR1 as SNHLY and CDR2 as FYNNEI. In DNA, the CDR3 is TGTGCCAGCAACGAACAGGGGGTTGGAGAGACCCAGTACTTC. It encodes CASNEQGVGETQYF.

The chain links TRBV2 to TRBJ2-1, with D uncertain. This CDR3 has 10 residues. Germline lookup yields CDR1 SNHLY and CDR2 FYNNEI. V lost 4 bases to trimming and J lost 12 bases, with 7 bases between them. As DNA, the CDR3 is TGTGCCAGCAGTGGGGTCGGGCAGTTCTTC. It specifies CASSGVGQFF.

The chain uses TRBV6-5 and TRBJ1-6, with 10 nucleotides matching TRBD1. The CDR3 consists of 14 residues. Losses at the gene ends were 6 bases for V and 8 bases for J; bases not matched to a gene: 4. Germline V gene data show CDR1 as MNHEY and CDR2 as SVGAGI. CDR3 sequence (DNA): TGTGCCAGCAGCAGACAGGGGGCGGATTCACCCCTCCACTTT. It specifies CASSRQGADSPLHF.

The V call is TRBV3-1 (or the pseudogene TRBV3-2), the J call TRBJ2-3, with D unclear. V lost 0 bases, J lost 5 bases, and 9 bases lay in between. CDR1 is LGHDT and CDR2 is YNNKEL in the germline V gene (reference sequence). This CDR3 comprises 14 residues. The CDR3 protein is CASSQDRNRDTQYF. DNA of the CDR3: TGTGCCAGCAGCCAAGATCGGAATAGAGATACGCAGTATTTT.

Here the CDR3 DNA reads TGTGCCAGCAGTTACTCTGCGGGGACTTCCTACGAGCAGTACTTC. It codes for CASSYSAGTSYEQYF. The chain employs TRBV6-5 and TRBJ2-7, with D tentatively TRBD2 (6 bases). This CDR3 has 15 amino acids. Trimming left V 0 bases short and J 1 base short, with 10 bases between. CDR1 MNHEY and CDR2 SVGAGI come from the germline V gene.

DNA of the CDR3: TGTGCCAGCAGTACCAGGGGGGGAACAAACACTGAAGCTTTCTTT. Translation gives CASSTRGGTNTEAFF. The chain carries TRBV28 and TRBJ1-1, with 7 bases aligning to TRBD1. The germline V gene has CDR1 MDHEN and CDR2 SYDVKM. This CDR3 region has 15 residues. Trimming removed 5 bases from V and 2 bases from J; junction bases left unmatched: 8.

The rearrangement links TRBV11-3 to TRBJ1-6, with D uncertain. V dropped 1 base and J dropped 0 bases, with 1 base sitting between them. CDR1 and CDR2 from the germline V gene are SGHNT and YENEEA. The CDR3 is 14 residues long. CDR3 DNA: TGTGCCAGCAGCTTAGCCTCCTATAATTCACCCCTCCACTTT. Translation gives CASSLASYNSPLHF.